The sequence of this T cell receptor beta chain was determined in a study of blood T cell repertoires in COVID-19. Background on the study: Sites across the United States, Italy and Spain contributed samples from acute and convalescent COVID-19. PBMCs, B-cell-depleted T cells, or T cells were the source of the cDNA or gDNA that made up the material.

Produced via immunoSEQ multiplex PCR; TCRdb's table is partial and in-frame only. The sample has about 110,000 clones, roughly 84% seen once. The CDR3 has 16 amino acids. V lost 0 bases to trimming and J lost 3 bases, with 14 bases between them. From germline, CDR1 is MNHNY and CDR2 SVGAGI (reference sequence). The specimen sequenced was peripheral blood. The chain has TRBV6-6 and TRBJ1-2; no firm D call. The clonotype originates from a woman in her thirties or forties with acute or convalescent COVID-19. CDR3 in DNA: TGTGCCAGCAGTTACTCTAGGCCGAGCGGGGACTATGGCTACACCTTC. This encodes CASSYSRPSGDYGYTF.